Each of the 3 T cell receptor beta chains below was sequenced from the same sample in a study of regulatory T cells in long-lasting Graves disease. According to the study, TCR beta libraries were built with iRepertoire HTBI primers and CDR3-region Arm-PCR. One entry per CDR3 protein results from TCRdb running MiXCR on the multiplex PCR reads. This sample carries fewer than 350,000 distinct CDR3 sequences, over 15% of them seen once, and the ten largest clones take less than 40%. Time point denoted: newly diagnosed GD, antithyroid drugs for less than 3 months. After RNA was extracted from PBMCs, the TCR library was made from it. Here the sequenced sample was peripheral blood mononuclear cells (PBMCs), taken at new diagnosis, from a patient treated with antithyroid drugs. The receptor source for this set is a female donor with Graves disease.

Points on this clonotype: A much larger clone differs from this one at a single base, so this may be a read error. The conserved closing phenylalanine or tryptophan is absent in this CDR3, likely reflecting a read error. The V call is TRBV18, the J call TRBJ2-3, with D unclear. The germline V gene has CDR1 KGHSH and CDR2 LQKENI. V shed 1 base and J shed 6 bases, with 5 bases lying between them. CDR3 size: 12 residues. In DNA form, the CDR3 reads TGTGCCAGCTCACCACTTGACGATACGCAGTATTGT. Protein sequence: CASSPLDDTQYC.

At least ten counts were recorded for this clonotype. In DNA form, the CDR3 reads TGTGCCAGTCACTGGCTCACAACAGGGTCTGGTCCAGCTTTCTTT. Residues: CASHWLTTGSGPAFF. This sequence joins TRBV28 and TRBJ1-1, with TRBD1 as a possible D gene (6 bases). The CDR3 contains 15 residues. V lost 9 bases and J 10 bases, leaving 27 bases between the germline ends. Germline loops: CDR1 MDHEN, CDR2 SYDVKM.

This clonotype was counted at least ten times. The chain recombines TRBV28 with TRBJ1-5; D is undetermined. V lost 5 bases to trimming and J lost 3 bases, with 17 bases between them. Germline V gene data show CDR1 as MDHEN and CDR2 as SYDVKM. This CDR3 contains 16 residues. CDR3 coding DNA: TGTGCCAGCAGTCGCTGGGTGGCAGTGCCCAATCAGCCCCAGCATTTT. This encodes CASSRWVAVPNQPQHF.